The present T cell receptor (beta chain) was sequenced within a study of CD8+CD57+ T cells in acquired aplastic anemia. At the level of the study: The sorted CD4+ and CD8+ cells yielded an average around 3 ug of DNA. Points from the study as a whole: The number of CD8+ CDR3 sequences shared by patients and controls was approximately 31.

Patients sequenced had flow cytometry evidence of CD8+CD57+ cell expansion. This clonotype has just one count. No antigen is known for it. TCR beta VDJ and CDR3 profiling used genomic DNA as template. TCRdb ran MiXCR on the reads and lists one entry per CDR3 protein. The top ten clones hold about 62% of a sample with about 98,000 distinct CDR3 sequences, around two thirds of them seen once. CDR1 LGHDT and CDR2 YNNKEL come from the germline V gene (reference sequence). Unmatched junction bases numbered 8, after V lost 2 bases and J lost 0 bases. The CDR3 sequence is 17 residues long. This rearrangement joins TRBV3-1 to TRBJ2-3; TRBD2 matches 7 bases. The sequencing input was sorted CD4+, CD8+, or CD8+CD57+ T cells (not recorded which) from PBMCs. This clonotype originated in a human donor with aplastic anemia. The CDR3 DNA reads TGTGCCAGCAGCCAACCCAGGGTGCGGGGGAGCACAGATACGCAGTATTTT. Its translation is CASSQPRVRGSTDTQYF.